Each of the 26 T cell receptor beta chains below was sequenced from the same sample in a study of cytomegalovirus exposure and HLA in healthy donors. Both 60 Vbeta primers and 13 Jbeta primers went into the PCR. TCRdb keeps only in-frame clones here, not all; method: immunoSEQ multiplex PCR. The table has tens of thousands of clones, 75% to 80% seen once. Sequenced material: PBMCs. The source is a man younger than 35 in good health and CMV-seropositive.

This clone is a singleton in its sample. This chain connects TRBV18 to TRBJ2-7, with 10 bases identical to TRBD1. Germline V gene lookup returns CDR1 KGHSH and CDR2 LQKENI. This CDR3 has 17 amino acids. V lost 6 bases, J lost 1 base, and 12 bases stayed unmatched. DNA for the CDR3: TGTGCCAGCTCTTCTGCGGGCCGGGACAGGGGATCCTACGAGCAGTACTTC. Translated: CASSSAGRDRGSYEQYF.

V usage is TRBV5-1 and J usage is TRBJ1-1; possibly TRBD1 for D (5 bases). This CDR3 has 13 residues. V was cut by 2 bases and J by 3 bases, with 8 bases left in between. CDR1 and CDR2 (germline): SGHRS, YFSETQ. The CDR3, as DNA: TGCGCCAGCAGCTTCGCGACAGACACTGAAGCTTTCTTT. It is translated as CASSFATDTEAFF.

The chain uses TRBV25-1 and TRBJ1-6; weak D call: TRBD1 (5 bases). With 2 bases removed from V and 12 bases from J, the gap between germline ends came to 14 bases. In germline, CDR1 is MGHDK, CDR2 SYGVNS. The CDR3 sequence is 14 residues long. Written as DNA, the CDR3 is TGTGCCAGCAGTGAAGGGAGGGGAGGTGAACCCCTCCACTTT. Encoded protein: CASSEGRGGEPLHF. Drawing the rest from reference TRBV25-1 and TRBJ1-6, the complete variable domain is EADIYQTPRYLVIGTGKKITLECSQTMGHDKMYWYQQDPGMELHLIHYSYGVNSTEKGDLSSESTVSRIRTEHFPLTLESARPSHTSQYLCASSEGRGGEPLHFGNGTRLTVT.

The chain uses TRBV29-1 and TRBJ2-1; TRBD1 agrees at 7 bases. J lost 0 bases, V lost 7 bases, and 15 bases had no gene match. The CDR3 runs 17 residues. The V gene's germline CDR1 is SQVTM and CDR2 ANQGSEA. This CDR3 is CSAGNAPGGVSYNEQFF. DNA for the CDR3: TGCAGCGCCGGAAATGCTCCAGGGGGTGTCTCCTACAATGAGCAGTTCTTC.

This clone has just one count. The rearrangement links TRBV6-1 to TRBJ1-1; TRBD1 aligns across 8 bases. V trimming: 2 bases; J trimming: 6 bases; junction bases outside the gene matches: 2. This CDR3 has 13 residues. Germline CDR1 and CDR2: MNHNS and SASEGT. The CDR3 region has the DNA TGTGCCAGCAGTGAACCACAGGGGGCTGAAGCTTTCTTT. Translation gives CASSEPQGAEAFF.

The chain carries TRBV30 and TRBJ1-1; 9 bases match TRBD1. The CDR3 sequence is 15 residues long. After removal of 5 bases from V and 4 bases from J, the junction contained 11 bases not matched to a gene. Germline V CDR1 and CDR2: GTSNPN, SVGIG (reference sequence). The CDR3 region is CAWQRRQGVSTEAFF. In nucleotides, the CDR3 is TGTGCCTGGCAAAGGCGACAGGGGGTAAGCACTGAAGCTTTCTTT.

This clone was seen a single time. The rearrangement uses TRBV29-1 and TRBJ1-1; D perhaps matches TRBD1 (6 bases). In germline, CDR1 is SQVTM, CDR2 ANQGSEA. The V gene lost 4 bases and the J gene lost 2 bases, with 8 bases spanning the gap. The CDR3 loop spans 12 amino acids. In DNA form, the CDR3 reads TGCAGCGTTGCGGGACATAACACTGAAGCTTTCTTT. It codes for CSVAGHNTEAFF. Variable domain in full (rest from reference TRBV29-1 and TRBJ1-1): SAVISQKPSRDICQRGTSLTIQCQVDSQVTMMFWYRQQPGQSLTLIATANQGSEATYESGFVIDKFPISRPNLTFSTLTVSNMSPEDSSIYLCSVAGHNTEAFFGQGTRLTVV.

J is TRBJ1-1 and V is TRBV7-2; possibly TRBD1 for D (5 bases). V lost 4 bases to trimming and J lost 1 base, with 7 bases between them. There are 13 residues in the CDR3. Germline CDR1 and CDR2: SGHTA and FQGNSA. CDR3 nucleotide sequence: TGTGCCAGCAGCTGGCAGGGGAACACTGAAGCTTTCTTT. It codes for CASSWQGNTEAFF.

This clone showed up just once. V usage is TRBV14 and J usage is TRBJ2-2; no reliable D call. The CDR3 covers 12 residues. Trimming left V 4 bases short and J 7 bases short, with 7 bases between. In germline, CDR1 is SGHDN, CDR2 FVKESK. The DNA of the CDR3 is TGTGCCAGCAGCCTCTGGAGCGGGGAGCTGTTTTTT. Protein product: CASSLWSGELFF.

This clone was detected once. The gene calls are TRBV29-1 and TRBJ2-5; D is possibly TRBD1 (6 bases). Trimming left V 3 bases short and J 0 bases short, with 8 bases between. The germline V gene encodes CDR1 SQVTM and CDR2 ANQGSEA. This CDR3 has 13 residues. CDR3 in amino acids: CSVDGQNQETQYF. CDR3 DNA sequence: TGCAGCGTTGATGGACAGAACCAAGAGACCCAGTACTTC.

The CDR3 nucleotides are TGTGCCAGCAGCCCAGTGGGGCAGGGGATGCATGGCTACACCTTC. Amino acids: CASSPVGQGMHGYTF. The rearrangement uses TRBV28 and TRBJ1-2; D might be TRBD1 (6 bases). V lost 6 bases, J lost 6 bases, and 20 bases lay in between. This CDR3 comprises 15 residues. Per the germline V gene, CDR1 is MDHEN and CDR2 is SYDVKM.

The genes are TRBV9 and TRBJ1-1, with D maybe TRBD1 (5 bases). CDR1 SGDLS and CDR2 YYNGEE come from the germline V gene. The CDR3 sequence is 14 residues long. The germline V and J ends were trimmed by 3 bases and 4 bases, with 13 bases remaining between them. This CDR3 is CASSGERDSTEAFF. The CDR3 bases are TGTGCCAGCAGCGGAGAGAGAGACAGCACTGAAGCTTTCTTT. The entire variable domain, with the rest obtained from reference TRBV9 and TRBJ1-1, is as follows: DSGVTQTPKHLITATGQRVTLRCSPRSGDLSVYWYQQSLDQGLQFLIQYYNGEERAKGNILERFSAQQFPDLHSELNLSSLELGDSALYFCASSGERDSTEAFFGQGTRLTVV.

The rearrangement links TRBV28 to TRBJ2-2; D is uncertain. Looked up from germline, CDR1 is MDHEN and CDR2 is SYDVKM. The V end was cut by 4 bases, the J end by 6 bases, with 9 bases between. The CDR3 extends over 13 amino acids. The CDR3 loop is CASSSVFPGELFF. The CDR3 DNA is TGTGCCAGCAGTTCCGTTTTTCCCGGGGAGCTGTTTTTT. The full variable domain, rest sourced from reference TRBV28 and TRBJ2-2, is DVKVTQSSRYLVKRTGEKVFLECVQDMDHENMFWYRQDPGLGLRLIYFSYDVKMKEKGDIPEGYSVSREKKERFSLILESASTNQTSMYLCASSSVFPGELFFGEGSRLTVL.

V gene TRBV30 combines with J gene TRBJ1-1, with TRBD1 identical over 7 bases. The germline V gene has CDR1 GTSNPN and CDR2 SVGIG (reference sequence). V lost 3 bases to trimming and J lost 0 bases; unmatched junction nucleotides: 10. The CDR3 runs 16 residues. CDR3 sequence (DNA): TGTGCCTGGAGCTGGGGGGACAGCGGAATGAACACTGAAGCTTTCTTT. Its translation: CAWSWGDSGMNTEAFF.

This sequence joins TRBV28 and TRBJ1-1; TRBD1 might be the D (5 bases). Per germline, CDR1 MDHEN and CDR2 SYDVKM. This CDR3 is built from 14 residues. V lost 5 bases to trimming and J lost 0 bases, with 10 bases between them. The CDR3 sequence is CASSKGAVNTEAFF. DNA of the CDR3: TGTGCCAGCAGTAAAGGGGCTGTGAACACTGAAGCTTTCTTT.

The chain carries TRBV6-1 and TRBJ2-3, with 10 bases fitting TRBD1. Trimming at V came to 1 base and at J to 5 bases, leaving 3 bases not matched to a gene. The CDR3 runs to 15 residues. Per the germline V gene, CDR1 is MNHNS and CDR2 is SASEGT. CDR3 bases: TGTGCCAGCAGTGAAGGACAGGGGGCCGTAGATACGCAGTATTTT. It specifies CASSEGQGAVDTQYF.

The chain links TRBV11-3 to TRBJ2-7; D might be TRBD2 (6 bases). Per the germline V gene, CDR1 is SGHNT and CDR2 is YENEEA. This CDR3 has 12 residues. With 5 bases removed from V and 9 bases from J, the gap between germline ends came to 14 bases. The CDR3 sequence is CASSLTSSVQYF. The CDR3 DNA follows: TGTGCCAGCAGCCTAACCTCTAGCGTGCAGTACTTC.

This chain joins TRBV7-8 and TRBJ1-1, with TRBD1 identical over 10 bases. Germline V gene sequence: CDR1 SGHVS, CDR2 FQNEAQ. The trim removed 4 bases at V and 4 bases at J, leaving 3 bases unmatched. There are 14 residues in the CDR3. CDR3 region: CASSSRDRGTEAFF. CDR3 sequence (DNA): TGTGCCAGCAGCTCCCGGGACAGGGGCACTGAAGCTTTCTTT.

This clone turned up a few times. The chain couples TRBV2 to TRBJ1-1; weak D call: TRBD1 (5 bases). V lost 6 bases and J 3 bases, leaving 14 bases between the germline ends. This CDR3 comprises 14 residues. The germline gives CDR1 SNHLY, CDR2 FYNNEI. The CDR3 protein is CASRRGNLDTEAFF. Written as DNA, the CDR3 is TGTGCCAGCAGACGGGGGAATCTAGACACTGAAGCTTTCTTT.

There are a few counts of this clone. V gene TRBV7-6 combines with J gene TRBJ1-5, with TRBD1 identical over 9 bases. The V and J ends lost 5 bases and 5 bases, in that order; junction bases with no gene match: 13. This CDR3 has 17 residues. Germline V gene data show CDR1 as SGHVS and CDR2 as FNYEAQ. CDR3 residues: CASSTRAGTGFDQPQHF. As DNA, the CDR3 is TGTGCCAGCAGCACCCGAGCCGGGACAGGGTTTGATCAGCCCCAGCATTTT.

The chain has TRBV2 and TRBJ2-2; 14 bases are shared with TRBD2. J was trimmed by 6 bases and V by 6 bases; bases with no gene match: 12. The CDR3 is made up of 18 amino acids. CDR1 and CDR2 from the germline V gene are SNHLY and FYNNEI. CDR3 region: CASRAGLAGGLLAGELFF. CDR3 bases: TGTGCCAGCAGGGCCGGACTAGCGGGGGGCCTTTTGGCCGGGGAGCTGTTTTTT.

The V and J genes are TRBV7-9 and TRBJ2-5, with 11 bases matching TRBD2. The germline gives CDR1 SEHNR, CDR2 FQNEAQ (reference sequence). V shed 4 bases and J 5 bases; nucleotides not matched to a gene: 6. The CDR3 extends over 15 amino acids. In nucleotides, the CDR3 is TGTGCCAGCAGCTCCACTAGCGGGAGTACGGAGACCCAGTACTTC. Amino acid sequence: CASSSTSGSTETQYF.

The V and J genes are TRBV10-3 and TRBJ2-3; 8 nucleotides match TRBD2. The V and J ends lost 4 bases and 2 bases, in that order; junction bases with no gene match: 5. The CDR3 has 15 amino acids. Germline CDR1 and CDR2: ENHRY and SYGVKD. The CDR3 loop reads CAISVSGGITDTQYF. Here the CDR3 DNA reads TGTGCCATCAGTGTCTCGGGGGGGATCACAGATACGCAGTATTTT.

The chain joins TRBV6-1 to TRBJ1-2, with a tentative D call TRBD1 (6 bases). There are 15 residues in the CDR3. CDR1 and CDR2 (germline): MNHNS, SASEGT. Between the trimmed V and J ends, which lost 4 bases and 4 bases, there was a span of 16 bases. CDR3 DNA sequence: TGTGCCAGCAGTGCGACAGGATTAAACCTCTATGGCTACACCTTC. This translates into CASSATGLNLYGYTF.

The CDR3 bases are TGTGCCAGCAGTGATCCAACAGGGGTCGAAAAACTGTTTTTT. Encoded protein: CASSDPTGVEKLFF. The J gene is TRBJ1-4, the V gene TRBV25-1; 7 bases match TRBD1. The junction had 6 bases not matched to a gene; V was cut back by 3 bases and J by 8 bases. The germline gives CDR1 MGHDK, CDR2 SYGVNS. The CDR3 consists of 14 residues.

The chain links TRBV29-1 to TRBJ2-2, with no clear D. Germline CDR1 SQVTM, CDR2 ANQGSEA. The CDR3 covers 13 residues. The V gene lost 2 bases and the J gene lost 4 bases, with 8 bases spanning the gap. CDR3 sequence reads: CSVEFRSTGELFF. The CDR3 region has the DNA TGCAGCGTTGAATTCCGGAGCACCGGGGAGCTGTTTTTT.